This TCR beta chain was sequenced in a study of T cells in Graves' hyperthyroidism and ophthalmopathy. Findings of the study overall: Ophthalmopathy onset followed model prediction by a median approximately 7 months. A model built on 13 V-J features separated ophthalmopathy from stable hyperthyroidism.

Clinical symptoms, serum thyroxine, TRAb, thyroid ultrasound and orbital computed tomography established diagnosis. The investigators amplified TCR beta CDR3 regions from RNA transcripts. HTBI primers were used for first-round RT-PCR of the TCR CDR3. MiXCR, applied by TCRdb to the multiplex PCR reads, yields one record per CDR3 protein. The sample yields about 500,000 distinct CDR3 sequences, about 16% seen once. This clonotype was recorded at least ten times. Its matching antigen is unknown. The junction departs from germline at one end; a sequencing error may be responsible. Sequences were obtained from blood. The TCR originated in a woman aged 25 to 39 with Graves' ophthalmopathy.

This CDR3 is CASSLTGGSGNEQFF. In DNA form, the CDR3 reads TGTGCCAGCAGCCTAACAGGGGGATCGGGCAATGAGCAGTTCTTC. The gene calls are TRBV7-3 and TRBJ2-1, with TRBD1 matching over 8 bases. The CDR3 loop spans 15 amino acids. Looked up from germline, CDR1 is SGHTA and CDR2 is FQGTGA.